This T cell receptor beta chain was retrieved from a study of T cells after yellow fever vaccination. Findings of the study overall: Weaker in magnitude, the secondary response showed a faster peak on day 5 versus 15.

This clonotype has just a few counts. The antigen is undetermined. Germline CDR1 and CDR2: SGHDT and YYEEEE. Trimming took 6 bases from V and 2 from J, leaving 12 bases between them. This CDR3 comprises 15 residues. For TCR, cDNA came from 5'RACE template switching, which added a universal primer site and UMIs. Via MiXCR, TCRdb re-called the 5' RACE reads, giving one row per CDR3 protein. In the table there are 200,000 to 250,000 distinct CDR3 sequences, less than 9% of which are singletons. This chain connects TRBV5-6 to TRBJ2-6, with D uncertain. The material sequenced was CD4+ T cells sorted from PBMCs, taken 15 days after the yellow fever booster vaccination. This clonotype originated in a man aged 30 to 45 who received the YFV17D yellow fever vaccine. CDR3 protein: CASNPAAPGANVLTF. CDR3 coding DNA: TGTGCCAGCAACCCCGCCGCCCCTGGGGCCAACGTCCTGACTTTC.